This T cell receptor beta chain derives from a study of blood T cell repertoires in COVID-19 (dated by TCRdb to the early 2020s). As for the study more broadly: The collaborator samples originated in the United States, Italy and Spain and spanned the acute and convalescent phases of COVID-19. Subjects who had been exposed to COVID-19, were actively infected with it, or had recovered from it provided the deeply sampled blood TCRbeta repertoires that made up the dataset. The material from the prospective study consisted of cDNA or gDNA derived from T cells, B-cell-depleted T cells, or PBMCs. The samples were drawn from the first 160 participants of the ongoing ImmuneRACE study and from over a thousand subjects provided by 6 global collaborators. Where HLA class I and class II types were available, the types were taken from metadata supplied by the sample provider, not from assay-based typing. The repertoires were released in a freely available public database intended as a resource for research on the immune response to SARS-CoV-2. The sample metadata nearly always contained a de-identified subject ID, COVID-19 status, age in years and sex. The research as a whole found: Clinical and demographic metadata were provided uncurated, with the amount varying by source and participant.

TCRbeta CDR3 regions were amplified from genomic DNA using the immunoSEQ Assay, a bias-controlled multiplex PCR. The paper's data handling went like this. Nucleated cell counts per sample were estimated from amplification of reference gene primers within the assay. To quantify the absolute abundance of each unique TCRbeta CDR3 rearrangement, sequence reads were collapsed and filtered. Productive Simpson clonality was computed per sample as the square root of Simpson's diversity index over productive rearrangements. TCRdb took this table from immuneACCESS and kept in-frame rearrangements with V and J called. Such tables lack part of the clones; where checked against another copy, unresolved V genes explain under half of the gap, and the rest is unexplained. The V and J calls and the clone size are those of that table, but D and trimming were determined from the DNA. The sample table shows over 90,000 clones, and 80% to 90% are seen once. In total, the top ten clones hold around 4.8% of the sample.

About this clone: Its antigen is unknown. No per-base quality is available; no much larger clone lies one base away.

At one collaborating source in Seattle, patients were enrolled during active infection and were followed longitudinally through the course of disease. Each collaborating institution followed its own protocols to collect whole blood in K2EDTA tubes. For TCRbeta analysis, collaborators shipped samples in one of three forms: frozen whole blood, isolated PBMCs, or DNA extracted from either of those sample types. The germline ends are 8 bases apart after V is trimmed by 1 base and J by 1 base. Reading the germline V gene gives CDR1 SGHRS and CDR2 YFSETQ. CDR3 length: 14 amino acids, cysteine to phenylalanine. Only CDR3 DNA is held: 42 bases, read in frame from base 1.

The sample taken for sequencing was peripheral blood. This sequence uses TRBV5-1 and TRBJ1-1; D gene: possibly TRBD1, on 6 matching bases. The receptor's source is an elderly man with COVID-19, enrolled during active disease. The CDR3 has the sequence CASSLWGRNTEAFF. The nucleotide sequence reads as follows: TGCGCCAGCAGCTTGTGGGGGCGGAACACTGAAGCTTTCTTT.